The 10 T cell receptor beta chains listed next were all sequenced from one sample in a study of T-cell memory formation after mild COVID-19. TCRdb independently ran MiXCR on the 5' RACE reads; one entry per CDR3 protein. The sample lists a few hundred thousand distinct CDR3 sequences, 20% to 25% occurring once. Sequences were obtained from PBMCs or a T cell subset sorted from them (not recorded which). All receptors come from a man between 18 and 35 years old who had mild COVID-19 (a few samples of this study predate the infection). Cell type and time point are not known.

This chain uses TRBV7-9 with TRBJ2-7; TRBD2 matches at 12 bases. Looked up from germline, CDR1 is SEHNR and CDR2 is FQNEAQ (reference sequence). This CDR3 comprises 15 residues. V was pared by 1 base and J by 4 bases, with 2 bases of the junction left unmatched. The CDR3 is CASSLGLAGVYEQYF. In nucleotides, the CDR3 is TGTGCCAGCAGCTTAGGACTAGCGGGGGTGTACGAGCAGTACTTC.

This clonotype was picked up a small number of times. V and J are TRBV29-1 and TRBJ1-5, with no clear D. CDR1 and CDR2 (germline): SQVTM, ANQGSEA. This CDR3 is built from 13 residues. The germline V and J ends were trimmed by 7 bases and 6 bases, with 16 bases remaining between them. DNA of the CDR3: TGCAGCGCACAAGAGGGAGTGGGTCAGCCCCAGCATTTT. It codes for CSAQEGVGQPQHF.

The J gene is TRBJ2-7, the V gene TRBV5-1; D uncertain. This CDR3 contains 16 residues. V shed 0 bases and J shed 3 bases, with 16 bases lying between them. Germline lookup yields CDR1 SGHRS and CDR2 YFSETQ. CDR3: CASSLGAPSTLYEQYF. CDR3 nucleotide sequence: TGCGCCAGCAGCTTGGGGGCCCCTTCGACCCTCTACGAGCAGTACTTC.

This chain connects TRBV12-3 or TRBV12-4 to TRBJ1-1; D remains ambiguous. This CDR3 spans 12 amino acids. V lost 3 bases and J lost 8, with 10 bases in between. CDR3 in DNA: TGTGCCAGCAGTTTTACCCACAAGGAAGCTTTCTTT. This gives the protein CASSFTHKEAFF.

The gene calls are TRBV28 and TRBJ2-7; 7 bases align to TRBD1. Germline trimming cut 3 bases from V and 3 bases from J; bases unmatched to any gene: 2. Germline lookup yields CDR1 MDHEN and CDR2 SYDVKM. The CDR3 is 13 residues long. CDR3 bases: TGTGCCAGCAGTTTGGGGACAGTCTACGAGCAGTACGTC. Translated: CASSLGTVYEQYV.

This clonotype was recorded a few times. This chain links TRBV4-3 with TRBJ2-1, with 9 bases that match TRBD1. The junction had 9 bases not matched to a gene; V was cut back by 3 bases and J by 6 bases. CDR3 length equals 16 residues. Germline assignment: CDR1 LGHNA and CDR2 YSLEER. The CDR3 coding sequence is TGCGCCAGCAGCCAGGGGCCGGGACAGGGTAGCAATGAGCAGTTCTTC. Translation gives CASSQGPGQGSNEQFF.

The genes are TRBV6-5 and TRBJ2-3; no clear D. The CDR3 is made up of 12 amino acids. Between the trimmed V and J ends, which lost 6 bases and 6 bases, there was a span of 10 bases. Germline V lookup: CDR1 MNHEY, CDR2 SVGAGI. For the CDR3, the DNA is TGTGCCAGCAGGAGATCGAGTGATACGCAGTATTTT. This encodes CASRRSSDTQYF.

The J gene is TRBJ2-2, the V gene TRBV7-2; a weak D match, TRBD2 (7 bases). The CDR3 consists of 15 residues. Per the germline V gene, CDR1 is SGHTA and CDR2 is FQGNSA. V lost 0 bases and J lost 7, with 12 bases in between. The CDR3 region has the DNA TGTGCCAGCAGCTTAGCGGGGGGGGCCCTCGGGGAGCTGTTTTTT. It translates to CASSLAGGALGELFF.

The chain is built from TRBV7-8 and TRBJ1-5, with TRBD1 matching 10 bases. The germline V gene has CDR1 SGHVS and CDR2 FQNEAQ. The CDR3 length is 15 residues. Trimming removed 6 bases from V and 4 bases from J; junction bases left unmatched: 6. The CDR3 nucleotides read TGTGCCAGCAGTTCTAGGACAGGGGGAAATCAGCCCCAGCATTTT. This gives the protein CASSSRTGGNQPQHF.

J is TRBJ2-1 and V is TRBV7-3, with 8 bases that match TRBD2. This CDR3 comprises 18 residues. With 4 bases clipped from V and 0 bases from J, the junction kept 11 bases outside the gene matches. The germline gives CDR1 SGHTA, CDR2 FQGTGA. The CDR3 bases are TGTGCCAGCAGCTCTCAAGGGGTAGCGGGGAGCTCCTACAATGAGCAGTTCTTC. Its protein is CASSSQGVAGSSYNEQFF.